The sequence of this TCR beta chain was determined in a study of T cell repertoires in cytomegalovirus infection. V was trimmed by 4 bases and J by 6 bases, leaving 17 bases between them. This CDR3 spans 15 amino acids. Germline CDR1 is MGHRA and CDR2 is YSYEKL. Study results and caveats: Cumulative frequency (of public TCR beta family members) identified carriers of CMV plus the relevant HLA. CMV-specific TCR beta clonotypes restricted by HLA-C were the ones dominating the ex vivo response.

MiXCR, applied by TCRdb to the reads, yields one record per CDR3 protein. The data hold around 100,000 distinct CDR3 sequences, with over 40% observed a single time. This clonotype was seen more than once but under ten times. What it binds is not known. The sequencing used CD8+ T cells from cultured PBMCs, collected from culture after CMV antigen stimulation. The V and J genes are TRBV4-1 and TRBJ2-3; D gene ambiguous. The TCR sequence derives from a human donor in good health (CMV status not recorded). Some clones in this sample may be carry-over from other donors' samples. The CDR3 DNA follows: TGCGCCAGCAGCCTGGTTGCGACGATGGGGGATACGCAGTATTTT. It specifies CASSLVATMGDTQYF.